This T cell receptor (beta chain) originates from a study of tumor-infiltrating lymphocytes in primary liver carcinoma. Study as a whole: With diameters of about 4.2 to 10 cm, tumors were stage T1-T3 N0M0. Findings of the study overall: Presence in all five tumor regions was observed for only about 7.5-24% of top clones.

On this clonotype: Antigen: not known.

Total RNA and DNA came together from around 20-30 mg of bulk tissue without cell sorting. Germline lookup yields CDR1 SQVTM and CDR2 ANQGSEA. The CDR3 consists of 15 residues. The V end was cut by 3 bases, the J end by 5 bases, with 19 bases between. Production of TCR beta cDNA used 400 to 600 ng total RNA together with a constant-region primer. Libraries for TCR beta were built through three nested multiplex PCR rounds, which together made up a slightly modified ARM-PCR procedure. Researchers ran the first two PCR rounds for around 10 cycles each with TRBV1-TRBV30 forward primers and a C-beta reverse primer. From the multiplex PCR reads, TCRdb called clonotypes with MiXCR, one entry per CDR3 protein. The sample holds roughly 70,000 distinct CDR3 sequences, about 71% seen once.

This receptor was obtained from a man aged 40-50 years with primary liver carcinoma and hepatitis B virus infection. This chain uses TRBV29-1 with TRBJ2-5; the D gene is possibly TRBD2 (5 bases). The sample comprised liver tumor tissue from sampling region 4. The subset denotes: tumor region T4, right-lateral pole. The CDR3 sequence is CSVESTAGRSETQYF. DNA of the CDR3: TGCAGCGTTGAGTCCACGGCGGGTAGATCGGAGACCCAGTACTTC.